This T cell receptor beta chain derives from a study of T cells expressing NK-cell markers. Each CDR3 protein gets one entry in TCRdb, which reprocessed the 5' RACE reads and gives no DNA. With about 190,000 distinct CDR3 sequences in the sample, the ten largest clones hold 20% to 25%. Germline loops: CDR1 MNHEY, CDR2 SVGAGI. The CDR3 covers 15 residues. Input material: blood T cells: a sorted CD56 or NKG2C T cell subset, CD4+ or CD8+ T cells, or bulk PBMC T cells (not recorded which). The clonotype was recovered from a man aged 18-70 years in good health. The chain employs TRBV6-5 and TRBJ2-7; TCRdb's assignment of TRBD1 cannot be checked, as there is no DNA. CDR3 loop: CASSYSMTGFMEQYF.